These 8 T cell receptor beta chains share one sample of origin, sequenced in a study of early T cells in non-severe SARS-CoV-2 infection (dated by TCRdb to the early 2020s). Library prep was done by 5' RACE. The instrument was a NextSeq 500. TCRdb took the public reads, trimmed them with fastp at Q25, ran MiXCR for clone calling and kept in-frame beta chains. For every CDR3 protein sequence, its rows merge into one entry that carries the most common genes and DNA. Counted in this sample were around 33,000 distinct CDR3 sequences; about 4.2% of them appeared once. 12% of the sample lies in the top ten. Sequencing was carried out using whole blood. These receptor sequences come from an adult who was a healthcare worker with PCR-confirmed SARS-CoV-2 infection or an uninfected control (not recorded which).

The V call is TRBV6-6, the J call TRBJ2-6; no clear D. The V end lost 2 bases, the J end lost 0 bases, and 11 bases lay between the germline ends. There are 17 residues in the CDR3. Germline CDR1 and CDR2: MNHNY and SVGAGI (reference sequence). The CDR3 reads CASSYLDIRSGANVLTF. As DNA, the CDR3 is TGTGCCAGCAGTTACCTAGACATTCGCTCTGGGGCCAACGTCCTGACTTTC.

This clonotype occurred many times. The chain carries TRBV6-6 and TRBJ2-1, with D uncertain. The CDR3 contains 13 residues. Germline V lookup: CDR1 MNHNY, CDR2 SVGAGI (reference sequence). V lost 6 bases, J lost 4 bases, and 10 bases lay in between. CDR3 region: CASRHLGYNEQFF. CDR3 sequence (DNA): TGTGCCAGCAGACATTTAGGGTACAATGAGCAGTTCTTC.

This clonotype was seen only a few times. V is TRBV5-1 and J is TRBJ2-7; 7 positions agree with TRBD1. Germline values: CDR1 SGHRS, CDR2 YFSETQ. The CDR3 spans 14 residues. Trimming removed 4 bases from V and 2 bases from J; junction bases left unmatched: 6. CDR3 region: CASSTRQGPYEQYF. The CDR3 nucleotides read TGCGCCAGCAGCACCAGACAGGGACCCTACGAGCAGTACTTC.

This clonotype was observed many times. The chain joins TRBV3-1 to TRBJ1-1, with D unclear. Germline lookup yields CDR1 LGHDT and CDR2 YNNKEL (reference sequence). The CDR3 loop spans 15 amino acids. Trimming stripped 0 bases from V and 5 bases from J, with 13 bases between. In DNA form, the CDR3 reads TGTGCCAGCAGCCAAGACCGGGTGGCGAGGACTGAAGCTTTCTTT. It codes for CASSQDRVARTEAFF. The whole variable domain, filled in from reference TRBV3-1 and TRBJ1-1, reads DTAVSQTPKYLVTQMGNDKSIKCEQNLGHDTMYWYKQDSKKFLKIMFSYNNKELIINETVPNRFSPKSPDKAHLNLHINSLELGDSAVYFCASSQDRVARTEAFFGQGTRLTVV.

This clonotype occurred a few times. The V and J genes are TRBV10-3 and TRBJ2-1; 7 nucleotides agree with TRBD2. The CDR3 runs to 12 residues. Per germline, CDR1 ENHRY and CDR2 SYGVKD. The V gene end was trimmed by 6 bases and the J gene end by 8 bases; junction bases not matched to a gene: 4. The CDR3, as DNA: TGTGCCATCAGGGGAGGGACCCATGAGCAGTTCTTC. Its translation is CAIRGGTHEQFF.

This clonotype was picked up many times. The J gene is TRBJ2-7, the V gene TRBV27, with unresolved D. CDR3 length equals 13 residues. Per the germline V gene, CDR1 is MNHEY and CDR2 is SMNVEV (reference sequence). The V gene lost 0 bases and the J gene lost 1 base, with 4 bases spanning the gap. CDR3 residues: CASSLSGSYEQYF. The CDR3 nucleotides read TGTGCCAGCAGTTTATCCGGGTCCTACGAGCAGTACTTC.

The chain uses TRBV5-1 and TRBJ1-2; D is undetermined. From germline, CDR1 is SGHRS and CDR2 YFSETQ. This CDR3 comprises 15 residues. V lost 5 bases and J lost 5, with 19 bases in between. This chain's CDR3 is CASSTIRTDIYGYTF. CDR3 DNA: TGCGCCAGCAGTACGATTAGGACGGATATTTATGGCTACACCTTC.

This clonotype has at least ten counts. The V and J genes are TRBV2 and TRBJ2-1, with D possibly matching TRBD1 (5 bases). The CDR3 runs to 15 residues. V gave up 5 bases and J gave up 0 bases, with 11 bases separating them. Germline V lookup: CDR1 SNHLY, CDR2 FYNNEI. The CDR3 loop reads CASSRTISSYNEQFF. Written as DNA, the CDR3 is TGTGCCAGCAGTAGGACAATTAGCTCCTACAATGAGCAGTTCTTC.